This record looks at one T cell receptor beta chain sequence and its context. This clone has more than one count but fewer than ten. Its antigen has not been determined. Within one base of it there is no much larger clone, and no base qualities were kept. These data come from a study of beta chain features in type 1 diabetes (dated by TCRdb to 2016 to 2018). With regard to the full study: Patients and healthy donors did not differ in mean age, gender distribution, total cell number or subset yield. A total of around 100 million sorted cells were examined across all samples, and RNA yield correlated strongly with the number of cells per subset. The study compared TCRB repertoires of sorted circulating CD4+ T cell subsets between recently diagnosed type 1 diabetes patients and matched healthy donors. Regulatory and stem cell-like memory subsets were isolated from only 8 patients and about eight healthy donors, whereas naive and central memory subsets came from all 30 or so donors.

Each donor gave one peripheral blood draw, around 0.12 L on average, collected into heparinised tubes. Using a panel that included CD45RO, CCR7, CD25, CD127, CD95 and CD27, naive, central memory, regulatory and stem cell-like memory CD4+ T cells were sorted on a BD FACSAria II. All sorted populations exceeded 95% purity. PBMCs were isolated immediately by Lymphoprep density gradient centrifugation and stained directly without culture. To minimize batch effects, samples were stained and sorted in pairs, one healthy donor with one patient per experiment. Overall study outcomes, separate from this receptor: Fewer insertions and more nucleotide deletions at VDJ recombination sites were observed in patients with type 1 diabetes, implying thymic rearrangement abnormalities. Naive, central memory and regulatory TCRB repertoires appeared to be more similar among patients than among healthy donors. Sequencing cDNA rather than genomic DNA could over-represent highly expressing activated cells, although activation and CD3 levels did not differ between groups. Only small numbers of individuals were included in the HLA sub-analyses, which left unresolved whether HLA type had any influence on TCRB rearrangement. A moderate but significant shortening of TCRB CDR3 length was observed in type 1 diabetes patients in all four CD4+ subsets. Shorter templates might be favored by PCR, yet because patient and control samples were amplified and corrected together, any such skew would affect both groups equally.

The entire amount of isolated RNA was reverse transcribed using the High Capacity cDNA Reverse Transcription Kit, so the sequenced TCRB transcripts were expressed ones. Deep immunoSEQ sequencing was performed on naive, central memory and regulatory T cell samples, with an average of around 3.5 million total reads per sample. Sorted cells were lysed in RLT buffer and RNA was extracted with DNase-treated RNeasy Micro or Mini kits, depending on cell number. Each cell subset was processed separately to prevent cross-contamination, with patient and healthy donor samples processed together. TCRB sequences were amplified from cDNA with the immunoSEQ multiplex PCR, producing 87-bp fragments spanning the CDR3 region. Amplicons were sequenced on the Illumina HiSeq platform. The original methods were these. PCR bias was computationally corrected using synthetic template baselines, reads within Hamming distance 2 were collapsed, and singletons that could not be merged were discarded. Reads were aligned against IMGT so that V, D and J genes, CDR3 length and insertions or deletions at six rearrangement sites could be assigned. Within each subset, clonotype counts were normalized to sorted cell number, after which true diversity and Gini coefficients were computed with the tcR R package. The overlap coefficient, calculated on TCRB nucleotide sequences, was used to quantify repertoire sharing. Drawn from immuneACCESS, this table holds only the in-frame rearrangements with V and J called that TCRdb kept. Clones are partly lost; checked studies trace under half to an unresolved V gene and leave the rest unexplained. V and J calls and clone size are copied from that table; D and trimming were computed from the DNA. This sample gives under 50,000 clones in total; approximately 68% of them show up just once. Roughly 2.1% of the sample belongs to the ten largest clones.

The CDR3 covers 16 residues, taking in both the cysteine and the phenylalanine. Only CDR3 DNA remains: 48 bases, in frame from the first base. The germline V gene sets CDR1 to SNHLY and CDR2 to FYNNEI. The germline V end is reduced by 8 bases and the J end by 2 bases; junction bases left unmatched: 14. Material for sequencing was Tregs from blood. The sample's cell subset or site, from its label and the paper: regulatory CD4+ T cells. Recombination linked TRBV2 to TRBJ1-2; TRBD1 aligns with 7 central bases. The receptor was isolated from a woman aged 18-29 years with type 1 diabetes. The CDR3 region: CASVDYRGSLNYGYTF. The DNA reads TGTGCCAGCGTCGATTACAGGGGCTCGTTAAACTATGGCTACACCTTC.